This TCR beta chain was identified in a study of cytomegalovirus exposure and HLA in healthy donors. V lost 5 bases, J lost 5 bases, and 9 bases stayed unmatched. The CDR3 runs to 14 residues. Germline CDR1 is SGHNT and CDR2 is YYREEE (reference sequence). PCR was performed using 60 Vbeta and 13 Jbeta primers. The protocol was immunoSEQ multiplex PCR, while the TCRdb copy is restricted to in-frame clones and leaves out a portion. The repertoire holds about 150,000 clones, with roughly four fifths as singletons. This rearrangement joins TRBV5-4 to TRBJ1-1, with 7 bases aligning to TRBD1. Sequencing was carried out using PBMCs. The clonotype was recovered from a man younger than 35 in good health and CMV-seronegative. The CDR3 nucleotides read TGTGCCAGCAGTTCCCAGGGGGGCAGGACTGAAGCTTTCTTT. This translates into CASSSQGGRTEAFF.